This TCR beta chain is from a study of T cell changes during pregnancy in multiple sclerosis. Profiled with immunoSEQ multiplex PCR; TCRdb holds only in-frame clones, not every one. The sample has fewer than 95,000 clones, approximately 90% seen once. Of note for this clone: Other nucleotide sequences in the sample specify the same CDR3.

The V and J ends lost 2 bases and 1 base respectively, with 11 bases between them. CDR3 length: 15 residues. CDR1 MNHNY and CDR2 SVGAGI come from the germline V gene (reference sequence). The starting material was peripheral blood, obtained in the first trimester of pregnancy. The sequence was obtained from a female donor in good health, enrolled as a control in a pregnancy study. This chain connects TRBV6-6 to TRBJ1-2; D is undetermined. For the CDR3, the DNA is TGTGCCAGCAGTTACGAGGGCGCGGGTAACTATGGCTACACCTTC. Its protein product is CASSYEGAGNYGYTF.